This TCR beta chain was identified in a study of T cells in localized non-small cell lung cancer (dated by TCRdb to the early 2020s). Concerning the study at large: The study examined T cell repertoires in 200 to 300 patients with early-stage NSCLC and compared tumors with uninvolved tumor-adjacent lungs. The cohort comprised roughly 230 treatment-naïve NSCLC patients with resected, localized lung tumors. A mean age of approximately 70 years was recorded for the NSCLC patients, of whom 129 were male and over 100 were female.

The research as a whole found: Uninvolved tumor-adjacent lung showed the highest T cell clonality, higher than tumor, which suggests more focused antigenic responses in the uninvolved tumor-adjacent lung. Because multi-region tumor sequencing was not done, intratumor heterogeneity could not be ruled out. Because of the exploratory design, TCR variables were selected using unadjusted p-values without false-discovery rate correction. Higher blood T cell density associated with longer overall survival, while higher adjacent-lung clonality associated with shorter survival. A median of around 60 of the top 100 tumor clones turned up in the paired uninvolved adjacent lung, and under 30 of those clones also ranked among the top 100 of that same adjacent lung.

Reading the germline V gene gives CDR1 MNHEY and CDR2 SVGAGI. V and J are trimmed by 5 bases and 0 bases, and the gene matches miss 2 bases of the junction. The CDR3 spans 14 residues, from the cysteine through the phenylalanine. Only the CDR3 region is kept as DNA, spanning 42 bases read in frame from base 1. As concerns this clone: Its antigen remains unidentified. Per-nucleotide qualities are absent, and no much larger clonotype sits a single base away.

At diagnosis, tumor, uninvolved tumor-adjacent lung and peripheral blood were collected and then preserved as a mix of FFPE and fresh-frozen material. For TCR repertoire profiling, blood samples were analyzed as peripheral blood mononuclear cells. The immunoSEQ Assay was used to sequence TCR beta CDR3 regions from DNA. In the original analysis: T cell density was computed as TCR beta template counts normalized to usable DNA estimated by amplifying housekeeping genes. Richness was estimated with the preseqR package, extrapolating to 400,000 templates for PBMC samples and 120,000 templates for tissue samples. Clonality was defined by subtracting Pielou's evenness from one. Differential abundance testing on productive amino-acid clonotypes, with a minimum total count of 5 and an alpha of 0.1, was used to identify tissue-enriched TCRs. The Jaccard Index and the Morisita Overlap Index were used to measure how much the repertoires overlapped between compartments. TCR beta CDR3s were clustered by GLIPH together with public tetramer-defined viral CDR3s, and at least three viral sequences plus V-gene enrichment were required for viral motifs. In TCRdb, the immuneACCESS table is reduced to in-frame sequences with V and J assigned. These tables do not hold every clone; where another copy was compared, an unresolved V gene accounts for under half, and the others remain unexplained. V, J and clone size derive from that table, while D and trimming were established from the DNA sequence. Recorded for this sample are 65,000 to 90,000 clones; over 70% of them occurred a single time. Roughly 19% of the sample is held by the ten biggest clonotypes.

This sequence uses TRBV6-5 and TRBJ2-7; 9 nucleotides in the junction match TRBD1. This receptor was obtained from a man between 35 and 75 years old with stage II squamous cell lung carcinoma. The material was PBMCs, obtained before any cancer treatment. CDR3 loop: CASSRDRASYEQYF. The sequence in DNA is TGTGCCAGCAGTCGGGACAGGGCCTCCTACGAGCAGTACTTC.